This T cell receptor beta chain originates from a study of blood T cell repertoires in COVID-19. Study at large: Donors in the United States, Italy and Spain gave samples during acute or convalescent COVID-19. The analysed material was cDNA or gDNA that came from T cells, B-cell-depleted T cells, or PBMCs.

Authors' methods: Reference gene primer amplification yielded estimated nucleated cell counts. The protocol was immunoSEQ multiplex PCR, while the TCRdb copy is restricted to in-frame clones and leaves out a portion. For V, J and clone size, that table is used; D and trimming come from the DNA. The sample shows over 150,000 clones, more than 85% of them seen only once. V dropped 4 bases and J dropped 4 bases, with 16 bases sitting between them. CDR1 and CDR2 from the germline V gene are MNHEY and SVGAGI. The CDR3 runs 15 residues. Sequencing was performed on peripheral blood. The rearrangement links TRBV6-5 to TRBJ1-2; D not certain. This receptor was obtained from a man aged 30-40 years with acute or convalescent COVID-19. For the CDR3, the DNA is TGTGCCAGCAGTTCCTTACGGGTTTCCGGCTATGGCTACACCTTC. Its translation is CASSSLRVSGYGYTF.